Below are 32 T cell receptor beta chains sequenced from a single sample in a study of beta chain features in type 1 diabetes. Their cognate antigens are unknown. Study results and caveats: Shorter TCRB CDR3s, moderately but significantly so, were found in Type 1 diabetes patients in all four CD4+ subsets.

As every portion of the isolated RNA was reverse transcribed, the sequencing read expressed TCRB transcripts. Sequencing was performed with immunoSEQ multiplex PCR; in TCRdb, only in-frame clones are kept and a portion is missing. This table has 300,000 to 450,000 clones, roughly an eighth appearing once. The sequenced sample was naive CD4+ T cells from blood. The receptors stem from a woman aged 18-30 years with type 1 diabetes.

This chain connects TRBV12-5 to TRBJ1-5; 7 bases agree with TRBD1. Germline V gene sequence: CDR1 LGHNT, CDR2 FRNRAP. The V segment lost 6 bases and the J segment 0 bases; nucleotides outside the gene matches: 11. CDR3 length equals 17 residues. CDR3 nucleotides: TGTGCTAGTGGCAGAGGGACAGCCACGCATAGCAATCAGCCCCAGCATTTT. This translates into CASGRGTATHSNQPQHF.

There are a few counts of this clone. V and J are TRBV6-6 and TRBJ1-1, with D uncertain. The CDR3 length is 14 residues. Germline V gene sequence: CDR1 MNHNY, CDR2 SVGAGI (reference sequence). The V end was cut by 7 bases, the J end by 1 base, with 13 bases between. CDR3: CASTLRAGNTEAFF. In DNA, the CDR3 is TGTGCCAGCACCCTACGAGCGGGGAACACTGAAGCTTTCTTT.

This clone was seen only a few times. The chain couples TRBV4-1 to TRBJ1-2; 10 positions agree with TRBD1. V lost 6 bases, J lost 6 bases, and 7 bases stayed unmatched. Per germline, CDR1 MGHRA and CDR2 YSYEKL. CDR3 length: 14 amino acids. CDR3 nucleotide sequence: TGCGCCAGCAGGGGACAGGGGAGCCGGGATGGCTACACCTTC. Its translation is CASRGQGSRDGYTF.

The chain has TRBV7-2 and TRBJ2-3, with 13 bases identical to TRBD2. In germline, CDR1 is SGHTA, CDR2 FQGNSA. V gave up 5 bases and J gave up 3 bases; unmatched junction bases: 5. This CDR3 contains 16 residues. As DNA, the CDR3 is TGTGCCAGCAGCCCAGGGGGACTAGCGGGGACAGATACGCAGTATTTT. This translates into CASSPGGLAGTDTQYF.

V is TRBV11-3 and J is TRBJ2-1; TRBD1 matches 8 bases. CDR1 SGHNT and CDR2 YENEEA come from the germline V gene. J was trimmed by 5 bases and V by 6 bases; bases with no gene match: 3. This CDR3 is built from 13 residues. The CDR3: CASSLTGDNEQFF. The CDR3 coding sequence is TGTGCCAGCAGTTTGACAGGGGACAATGAGCAGTTCTTC.

The table lists this clone with a few counts. The rearrangement links TRBV18 to TRBJ2-7; D might be TRBD2 (6 bases). CDR1 and CDR2 (germline): KGHSH, LQKENI. Trimming removed 3 bases from V and 5 bases from J, with 14 bases in between. This CDR3 is 14 amino acids long. The chain's CDR3 is CASSPFGGIDEQYF. As DNA, the CDR3 is TGTGCCAGCTCACCGTTCGGCGGGATCGACGAGCAGTACTTC.

This clone occurred a few times. The chain links TRBV9 to TRBJ1-5, with D uncertain. The CDR3 spans 14 residues. Germline V gives CDR1 SGDLS, CDR2 YYNGEE. V lost 4 bases, J lost 0 bases, and 8 bases lay in between. The CDR3 is CASSPQSSNQPQHF. CDR3 DNA: TGTGCCAGCAGCCCTCAGTCTAGCAATCAGCCCCAGCATTTT. The whole variable domain, filled in from reference TRBV9 and TRBJ1-5, reads DSGVTQTPKHLITATGQRVTLRCSPRSGDLSVYWYQQSLDQGLQFLIQYYNGEERAKGNILERFSAQQFPDLHSELNLSSLELGDSALYFCASSPQSSNQPQHFGDGTRLSIL.

V usage is TRBV2 and J usage is TRBJ2-3, with D unresolved. CDR1 and CDR2 from the germline V gene are SNHLY and FYNNEI. The CDR3 is made up of 12 amino acids. With 10 bases removed from V and 2 bases from J, the gap between germline ends came to 10 bases. CDR3 sequence (DNA): TGTGCCACCGCACAGATCACAGATACGCAGTATTTT. As protein: CATAQITDTQYF.

V usage is TRBV7-9 and J usage is TRBJ2-2; tentatively, D is TRBD1 (6 bases). V was shortened by 3 bases and J by 4 bases, with 12 bases between the two germline ends. Germline values: CDR1 SEHNR, CDR2 FQNEAQ (reference sequence). There are 15 residues in the CDR3. The CDR3 DNA follows: TGTGCCAGCAGCTTCTCGACAGGCCGCACCGGGGAGCTGTTTTTT. It specifies CASSFSTGRTGELFF. Supplemented by reference TRBV7-9 and TRBJ2-2, the full variable domain reads DTGVSQNPRHKITKRGQNVTFRCDPISEHNRLYWYRQTLGQGPEFLTYFQNEAQLEKSRLLSDRFSAERPKGSFSTLEIQRTEQGDSAMYLCASSFSTGRTGELFFGEGSRLTVL.

The chain couples TRBV4-3 to TRBJ1-3; 7 nucleotides match TRBD1. Germline V gene data show CDR1 as LGHNA and CDR2 as YSLEER. With 0 bases clipped from V and 0 bases from J, the junction kept 14 bases outside the gene matches. The CDR3 is made up of 20 amino acids. CDR3 region: CASSQDPLTGSYSSGNTIYF. CDR3 nucleotides: TGCGCCAGCAGCCAAGACCCCTTGACAGGGTCCTACAGCTCTGGAAACACCATATATTTT.

Only a few counts were recorded for this clone. The J gene is TRBJ2-7, the V gene TRBV9; 10 positions match TRBD2. Germline V gene sequence: CDR1 SGDLS, CDR2 YYNGEE. The V and J ends lost 3 bases and 5 bases, in that order; junction bases with no gene match: 8. The CDR3 is made up of 15 amino acids. The DNA of the CDR3 is TGTGCCAGCAGCGCGGGAGGACTAGCGGCCAACGAGCAGTACTTC. It translates to CASSAGGLAANEQYF.

This clone was seen more than once but under ten times. The rearrangement links TRBV9 to TRBJ1-2; 7 bases align to TRBD1. V trimming: 3 bases; J trimming: 7 bases; junction bases outside the gene matches: 3. CDR3 length: 12 residues. Germline loops: CDR1 SGDLS, CDR2 YYNGEE. CDR3 region: CASSARQGGYTF. CDR3 nucleotides: TGTGCCAGCAGCGCGAGACAGGGTGGCTACACCTTC.

This clone was detected only a few times. V usage is TRBV9 and J usage is TRBJ1-2; D is possibly TRBD1 (6 bases). The germline V gene encodes CDR1 SGDLS and CDR2 YYNGEE. Trimming pared 3 bases from V and 5 bases from J, leaving 11 bases between. This CDR3 has 13 amino acids. The CDR3 sequence is CASSAQGPYGYTF. For the CDR3, the DNA is TGTGCCAGCAGCGCACAGGGCCCATATGGCTACACCTTC.

V is TRBV19 and J is TRBJ2-1; 14 bases align to TRBD2. The length of the CDR3 is 15 residues. The V segment lost 4 bases and the J segment 14 bases; nucleotides outside the gene matches: 10. Germline V gene data show CDR1 as LNHDA and CDR2 as SQIVND (reference sequence). DNA for the CDR3: TGTGCCAGTAGTACCCTTCAAGGGACTAGCGGGAGAGAGTTCTTC. As protein: CASSTLQGTSGREFF.

This clone was picked up a small number of times. The J gene is TRBJ2-3, the V gene TRBV18, with a possible D match to TRBD1 (5 bases). Trimming removed 6 bases from V and 1 base from J, with 8 bases in between. CDR1 and CDR2 from the germline V gene are KGHSH and LQKENI. The CDR3 runs 13 residues. The CDR3 sequence: CASSTVGTDTQYF. As DNA, the CDR3 is TGTGCCAGCTCGACAGTCGGCACAGATACGCAGTATTTT.

The chain carries TRBV4-3 and TRBJ2-7, with TRBD2 as a possible D gene (5 bases). Germline CDR1 reads LGHNA; CDR2 reads YSLEER. The CDR3 is 15 amino acids. Trimming left V 4 bases short and J 6 bases short, with 19 bases between. CDR3 residues: CASSRGWEVVGEQYF. For the CDR3, the DNA is TGCGCCAGCAGCCGAGGGTGGGAAGTAGTGGGCGAGCAGTACTTC.

This chain links TRBV18 with TRBJ1-4; D call uncertain. This CDR3 has 15 amino acids. The V end was cut by 3 bases, the J end by 8 bases, with 16 bases between. Germline V lookup: CDR1 KGHSH, CDR2 LQKENI. CDR3 in DNA: TGTGCCAGCTCACCCCTCGACCCGGAGGGAGAAAAACTGTTTTTT. Protein product: CASSPLDPEGEKLFF.

V gene TRBV4-3 combines with J gene TRBJ1-2; D gene uncertain. The CDR3 loop spans 12 amino acids. V dropped 4 bases and J dropped 2 bases, with 5 bases sitting between them. Germline lookup yields CDR1 LGHNA and CDR2 YSLEER. The CDR3 is CASSLGNYGYTF. As DNA, the CDR3 is TGCGCCAGCAGCCTGGGCAACTATGGCTACACCTTC.

This clone was counted once. V usage is TRBV18 and J usage is TRBJ2-7, with 7 bases aligning to TRBD1. This CDR3 is 14 amino acids long. CDR1 is KGHSH and CDR2 is LQKENI in the germline V gene. The J segment lost 0 bases and the V segment lost 7 bases, leaving 6 bases of the junction unmatched. CDR3 protein: CASWSGTASYEQYF. The CDR3 region has the DNA TGTGCCAGCTGGTCCGGGACAGCCTCCTACGAGCAGTACTTC.

The DNA for the CDR3 is TGTGCCAGCCTTGGATACCCGGGACAGGTCCTGGACGAGCAGTACTTC. The encoded protein is CASLGYPGQVLDEQYF. The chain joins TRBV28 to TRBJ2-7; 8 bases align to TRBD1. Germline loops: CDR1 MDHEN, CDR2 SYDVKM. This CDR3 has 16 amino acids. V shed 8 bases, J shed 5 bases, and the junction held 17 bases outside the gene matches.

Only a few counts were recorded for this clone. This chain connects TRBV9 to TRBJ2-7; 8 bases fit TRBD1. There are 15 residues in the CDR3. Trimming cost V 3 bases and J 0 bases; bases outside gene matches: 5. In germline, CDR1 is SGDLS, CDR2 YYNGEE. CDR3 sequence reads: CASSGTGTGSYEQYF. The CDR3 nucleotides read TGTGCCAGCAGCGGAACCGGGACAGGCTCCTACGAGCAGTACTTC.

CDR3 DNA sequence: TGTGCCAGCAGTGTATCGGGGTTTGGGCGTGACATTCAGTACTTC. Its translation is CASSVSGFGRDIQYF. The gene calls are TRBV25-1 and TRBJ2-4, with D perhaps matching TRBD2 (5 bases). The CDR3 is 15 amino acids. Germline CDR1 and CDR2: MGHDK and SYGVNS. Trimming shortened V by 4 bases and J by 8 bases, and 18 bases separated the two germline ends.

The chain uses TRBV5-4 and TRBJ2-6; D uncertain. Germline V gene lookup returns CDR1 SGHNT and CDR2 YYREEE (reference sequence). Trimming took 4 bases from V and 1 from J, leaving 9 bases between them. The CDR3 loop spans 15 amino acids. The CDR3 loop reads CASSRRESGANVLTF. In DNA form, the CDR3 reads TGTGCCAGCAGCCGCCGTGAGTCTGGGGCCAACGTCCTGACTTTC.

V usage is TRBV29-1 and J usage is TRBJ1-1; tentatively, D is TRBD1 (5 bases). The V gene's germline CDR1 is SQVTM and CDR2 ANQGSEA. This CDR3 comprises 13 residues. V lost 3 bases and J lost 1, with 9 bases in between. CDR3 in DNA: TGCAGCGTTGAGACAGCAGAGAACACTGAAGCTTTCTTT. Protein sequence: CSVETAENTEAFF. Full variable domain (rest looked up from reference TRBV29-1 and TRBJ1-1): SAVISQKPSRDICQRGTSLTIQCQVDSQVTMMFWYRQQPGQSLTLIATANQGSEATYESGFVIDKFPISRPNLTFSTLTVSNMSPEDSSIYLCSVETAENTEAFFGQGTRLTVV.

The chain uses TRBV19 and TRBJ2-1; 8 nucleotides match TRBD2. CDR1 and CDR2 (germline): LNHDA, SQIVND (reference sequence). J was trimmed by 10 bases and V by 6 bases; bases with no gene match: 8. This CDR3 is built from 13 residues. CDR3 loop: CASSQRLAWEQFF. The CDR3 DNA sequence: TGTGCCAGTAGCCAAAGACTAGCGTGGGAGCAGTTCTTC.

V and J are TRBV5-1 and TRBJ1-4, with 9 bases aligning to TRBD1. Germline trimming cut 4 bases from V and 5 bases from J; bases unmatched to any gene: 3. This CDR3 has 14 amino acids. Germline CDR1 SGHRS, CDR2 YFSETQ. The CDR3 loop is CASSPGTGNEKLFF. In DNA form, the CDR3 reads TGCGCCAGCAGCCCTGGGACAGGGAATGAAAAACTGTTTTTT.

The chain carries TRBV6-5 and TRBJ1-1, with D perhaps TRBD1 (5 bases). This CDR3 is built from 15 residues. Trimming left V 2 bases short and J 0 bases short, with 10 bases between. Germline CDR1 and CDR2: MNHEY and SVGAGI. The CDR3 is CASSYGAGLNTEAFF. The CDR3, as DNA: TGTGCCAGCAGTTACGGGGCAGGCCTGAACACTGAAGCTTTCTTT.

This chain connects TRBV5-4 to TRBJ2-1; 7 nucleotides match TRBD2. This CDR3 has 15 amino acids. With V trimmed by 0 bases and J by 1 base, 1 base remained unmatched. The germline V gene encodes CDR1 SGHNT and CDR2 YYREEE (reference sequence). The CDR3 DNA follows: TGTGCCAGCAGCTTGGCTAGCGGTTCCTACAATGAGCAGTTCTTC. This encodes CASSLASGSYNEQFF.

This clone has a handful of counts. The CDR3 loop reads CASIGPGLGKLFF. CDR3 nucleotide sequence: TGTGCCAGCATCGGTCCGGGTTTGGGAAAACTGTTTTTT. The rearrangement links TRBV28 to TRBJ1-4; D gene unclear. This CDR3 has 13 amino acids. Germline V gives CDR1 MDHEN, CDR2 SYDVKM. Trimming took 7 bases from V and 10 from J, leaving 16 bases between them.

The rearrangement uses TRBV15 and TRBJ2-1, with D possibly TRBD1 on 5 matching bases. CDR3 length: 14 amino acids. Germline V gene lookup returns CDR1 LNHNV and CDR2 YYDKDF (reference sequence). Trimming left V 2 bases short and J 9 bases short, with 14 bases between. Written as DNA, the CDR3 is TGTGCCACCAGCAGACCCCAGGGCTTCGGTGAGCAGTTCTTC. This translates into CATSRPQGFGEQFF.

This clone showed up just a few times. V is TRBV10-3 and J is TRBJ1-5; 10 nucleotides agree with TRBD1. CDR1 and CDR2 (germline): ENHRY, SYGVKD. V lost 7 bases to trimming and J lost 5 bases; unmatched junction nucleotides: 5. The CDR3 is 14 amino acids. CDR3 in amino acids: CAIKSGQGDQPQHF. The CDR3 coding sequence is TGTGCCATCAAGAGCGGACAGGGGGATCAGCCCCAGCATTTT.

A few counts support this clone. The chain couples TRBV2 to TRBJ1-6; D is unresolved. V dropped 5 bases and J dropped 7 bases, with 9 bases sitting between them. This CDR3 has 13 amino acids. The germline V gene has CDR1 SNHLY and CDR2 FYNNEI. CDR3 bases: TGTGCCAGCAGTCGAGAGGAGAATTCACCCCTCCACTTT. Translating it yields CASSREENSPLHF.